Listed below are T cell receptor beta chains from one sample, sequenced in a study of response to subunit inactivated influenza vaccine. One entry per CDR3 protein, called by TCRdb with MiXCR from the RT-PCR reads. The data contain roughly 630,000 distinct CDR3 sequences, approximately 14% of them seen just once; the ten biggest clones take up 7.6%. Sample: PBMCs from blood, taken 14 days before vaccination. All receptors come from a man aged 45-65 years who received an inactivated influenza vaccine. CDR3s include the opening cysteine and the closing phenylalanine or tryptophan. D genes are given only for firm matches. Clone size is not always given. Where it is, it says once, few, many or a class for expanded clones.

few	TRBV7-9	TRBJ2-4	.	CASSSTREIAKNIQYF	TGTGCCAGCAGCTCAACCCGCGAGATAGCCAAAAACATTCAGTACTTC
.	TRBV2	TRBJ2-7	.	CASGRGSEQYF	TGTGCCAGCGGTCGGGGAAGCGAGCAGTACTTC
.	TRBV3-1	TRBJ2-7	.	CASRPGGEGGEQYF	TGTGCCAGCAGACCCGGGGGCGAGGGTGGCGAGCAGTACTTC
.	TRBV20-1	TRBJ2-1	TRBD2	CSASSASGRRNEQFF	TGCAGTGCTAGCTCGGCTAGCGGGAGGCGCAATGAGCAGTTCTTC
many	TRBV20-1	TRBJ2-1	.	CSARDLKAGLIYNEQFF	TGCAGTGCTAGAGATCTTAAGGCGGGATTAATCTACAATGAGCAGTTCTTC
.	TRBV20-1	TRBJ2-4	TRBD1	CSGPPGQGRIQYF	TGCAGTGGTCCTCCCGGACAGGGTCGGATTCAGTACTTC
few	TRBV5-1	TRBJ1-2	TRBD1	CASSLARDRVYGYTF	TGCGCCAGCAGCTTGGCCAGGGACAGGGTTTATGGCTACACCTTC
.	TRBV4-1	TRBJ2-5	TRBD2	CASSQYGASGGPRTQYF	TGCGCCAGCAGCCAATACGGGGCTAGCGGGGGCCCCCGGACCCAGTACTTC
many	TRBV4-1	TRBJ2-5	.	CASSQVLGETQYF	TGCGCCAGCAGCCAAGTGCTGGGAGAGACCCAGTACTTC
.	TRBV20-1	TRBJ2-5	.	CSASSRETQYF	TGCAGTGCGTCGTCCCGGGAGACCCAGTACTTC
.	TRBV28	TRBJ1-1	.	CASVKRPGVINTEAFF	TGTGCCAGCGTGAAACGTCCTGGGGTCATTAACACTGAAGCTTTCTTT
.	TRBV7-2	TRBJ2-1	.	CASSASNEQFF	TGTGCCAGCAGCGCCTCCAATGAGCAGTTCTTC
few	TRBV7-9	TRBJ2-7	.	CASSLTGAHEQYF	TGTGCCAGCAGCTTAACGGGGGCCCACGAGCAGTACTTC
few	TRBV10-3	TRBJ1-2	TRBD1	CAIRTTGTGTSGYTF	TGTGCCATCAGAACCACCGGGACAGGGACTTCTGGCTACACCTTC
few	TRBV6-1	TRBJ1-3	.	CASSEGGFSGNTIYF	TGTGCCAGCAGTGAAGGTGGCTTCTCTGGAAACACCATATATTTT
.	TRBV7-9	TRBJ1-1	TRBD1	CASSLGGQYTEAFF	TGTGCCAGCAGCTTAGGGGGACAGTACACTGAAGCTTTCTTT
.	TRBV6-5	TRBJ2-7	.	CASSYSTAAYEQYF	TGTGCCAGCAGTTACTCGACTGCGGCCTACGAGCAGTACTTC
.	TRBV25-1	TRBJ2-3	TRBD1	CASSEMGQGTDTQYF	TGTGCCAGCAGTGAAATGGGACAGGGAACGGATACGCAGTATTTT
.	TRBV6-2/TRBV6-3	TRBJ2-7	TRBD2	CASRPSGAAYEQYF	TGTGCCAGCAGACCTAGCGGGGCCGCCTACGAGCAGTACTTC
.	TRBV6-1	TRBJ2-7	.	CASSVELKVFYEQYF	TGTGCCAGCAGTGTCGAGCTGAAAGTCTTCTACGAGCAGTACTTC